Each of the 20 T cell receptor beta chains below was sequenced from the same sample in a study of OX40 agonist ivuxolimab in advanced cancers. TCRdb's copy holds only in-frame clones and misses some; the assay was immunoSEQ multiplex PCR. The table records approximately 39,000 clones, around 90% of them present only once. The specimen was CD4+ or CD8+ T cells sorted from blood, collected in a trial of the OX40 agonist ivuxolimab. Receptor source: an adult with an advanced solid tumor such as melanoma, head and neck, liver or kidney cancer.

The chain joins TRBV10-3 to TRBJ2-7, with no clear D. Germline assignment: CDR1 ENHRY and CDR2 SYGVKD. V was trimmed by 2 bases and J by 6 bases, leaving 11 bases between them. The CDR3 contains 13 residues. Written as DNA, the CDR3 is TGTGCCATCAGTGAGGTTTTTGTATTCGAGCAGTACTTC. It codes for CAISEVFVFEQYF.

The CDR3 nucleotides are TGTGCCAGCAGTTACGCAGGCGACGAGCAGTACTTC. Translating gives CASSYAGDEQYF. The chain combines TRBV6-5 with TRBJ2-7; D remains unclear. V was clipped by 2 bases and J by 5 bases, with 7 bases between them. The CDR3 sequence is 12 residues long. CDR1 is MNHEY, CDR2 SVGAGI, per germline.

J is TRBJ2-3 and V is TRBV2; D possibly corresponds to TRBD1 (5 bases). CDR1 and CDR2 from the germline V gene are SNHLY and FYNNEI. This CDR3 region has 14 residues. With 10 bases removed from V and 6 bases from J, the gap between germline ends came to 20 bases. CDR3 bases: TGTGCCACCAAGTGGGCAGGGCCTAGGGATACGCAGTATTTT. Translation: CATKWAGPRDTQYF.

This clone was counted many times. Here the CDR3 reads CASTPQSANTGELFF. The CDR3 DNA is TGTGCCAGCACCCCACAGAGCGCGAACACCGGGGAGCTGTTTTTT. J is TRBJ2-2 and V is TRBV2; D is unresolved. Germline-derived CDR1 and CDR2 are SNHLY and FYNNEI. Trimming shortened V by 7 bases and J by 0 bases, and 12 bases separated the two germline ends. The CDR3 is 15 residues long.

The chain recombines TRBV5-5 with TRBJ2-5; maybe TRBD1 (7 bases). The V and J ends lost 0 bases and 4 bases respectively, with 10 bases between them. CDR1 and CDR2 from the germline V gene are SGHKS and YYEKEE (reference sequence). The CDR3 covers 14 residues. The CDR3 reads CASSLARGAETQYF. The CDR3 DNA sequence: TGTGCCAGCAGCTTGGCCAGGGGGGCAGAGACCCAGTACTTC.

This clone is classed as medium-sized. The rearrangement uses TRBV4-1 and TRBJ1-2; 9 nucleotides agree with TRBD1. CDR3 length: 16 amino acids. J gave up 8 bases and V 0 bases, and 10 bases lay outside the gene matches. Germline V gene lookup returns CDR1 MGHRA and CDR2 YSYEKL. The CDR3 here is CASSQDTVDRGEGYTF. DNA for the CDR3: TGCGCCAGCAGCCAAGATACGGTGGACAGGGGAGAGGGCTACACCTTC.

This clone came up once. The chain is built from TRBV5-1 and TRBJ1-4; maybe TRBD1 (5 bases). The V and J ends lost 5 bases and 7 bases respectively, with 21 bases between them. Per the germline V gene, CDR1 is SGHRS and CDR2 is YFSETQ. The CDR3 sequence is 16 residues long. The CDR3 sequence is CASSQQLQGSAEKLFF. CDR3 nucleotide sequence: TGCGCCAGCAGTCAGCAGCTTCAGGGTAGCGCTGAAAAACTGTTTTTT.

The chain links TRBV7-8 to TRBJ2-7, with a tentative D call TRBD2 (6 bases). The V end was cut by 0 bases, the J end by 0 bases, with 6 bases between. CDR3 length: 14 amino acids. Germline V gene sequence: CDR1 SGHVS, CDR2 FQNEAQ. CDR3 in amino acids: CASSLAGGSYEQYF. DNA for the CDR3: TGTGCCAGCAGCTTAGCGGGGGGCTCCTACGAGCAGTACTTC. Supplemented by reference TRBV7-8 and TRBJ2-7, the full variable domain reads GAGVSQSPRYKVAKRGQDVALRCDPISGHVSLFWYQQALGQGPEFLTYFQNEAQLDKSGLPSDRFFAERPEGSVSTLKIQRTQQEDSAVYLCASSLAGGSYEQYFGPGTRLTVT.

This sequence joins TRBV5-6 and TRBJ2-5; TRBD2 matches at 7 bases. Germline V lookup: CDR1 SGHDT, CDR2 YYEEEE. With 3 bases clipped from V and 3 bases from J, the junction kept 5 bases outside the gene matches. This CDR3 is 14 amino acids long. CDR3 DNA sequence: TGTGCCAGCAGCTCCCGTGGGAGGGAAGAGACCCAGTACTTC. Protein: CASSSRGREETQYF.

V is TRBV7-8 and J is TRBJ2-7; the D gene could be TRBD1 or TRBD2 (5 bases each). The V gene lost 10 bases and the J gene lost 3 bases, with 16 bases spanning the gap. The CDR3 totals 13 residues. Germline V gives CDR1 SGHVS, CDR2 FQNEAQ. The CDR3 protein is CATGPSDHYEQYF. As DNA, the CDR3 is TGTGCCACGGGGCCCAGCGACCACTACGAGCAGTACTTC.

The chain carries TRBV30 and TRBJ2-1; no clear D gene. Germline V gene data show CDR1 as GTSNPN and CDR2 as SVGIG (reference sequence). The CDR3 consists of 13 residues. Trimming shortened V by 2 bases and J by 7 bases, and 12 bases separated the two germline ends. CDR3 nucleotide sequence: TGTGCCTGGAGTACACCCCGACGGAATGAGCAGTTCTTC. Its translation: CAWSTPRRNEQFF.

The rearrangement links TRBV5-8 to TRBJ1-4; tentatively, D is TRBD1 (5 bases). CDR1 is SGHTS and CDR2 is YDEGEE in the germline V gene. The length of the CDR3 is 15 residues. V dropped 0 bases and J dropped 7 bases, with 13 bases sitting between them. The CDR3 sequence is CASSLAWQGSEKLFF. The CDR3 nucleotides read TGTGCCAGCAGCTTGGCCTGGCAGGGAAGTGAAAAACTGTTTTTT. The full variable domain, completed using reference TRBV5-8 and TRBJ1-4, is EAGVTQSPTHLIKTRGQQATLRCSPISGHTSVYWYQQALGLGLQFLLWYDEGEERNRGNFPPRFSGRQFPNYSSELNVNALELEDSALYLCASSLAWQGSEKLFFGSGTQLSVL.

The chain joins TRBV21-1 to TRBJ1-5. TRBV21-1 is noted as a pseudogene. CDR3 length: 21 amino acids. The CDR3 loop is CASSKSINPGLGGPSNQPQHF. The DNA for the CDR3 is TGTGCCAGCAGCAAAAGCATAAACCCAGGGTTGGGGGGCCCTAGCAATCAGCCCCAGCATTTT.

The chain carries TRBV7-6 and TRBJ2-7; no firm D call. CDR1 is SGHVS, CDR2 FNYEAQ, per germline. V was cut by 2 bases and J by 5 bases, with 4 bases left in between. CDR3 length equals 11 residues. CDR3 amino acids: CASSLTHEQYF. The CDR3 coding sequence is TGTGCCAGCAGCTTAACTCACGAGCAGTACTTC.

V usage is TRBV6-5 and J usage is TRBJ2-3, with D unresolved. V was shortened by 4 bases and J by 2 bases, with 13 bases between the two germline ends. Germline CDR1 MNHEY, CDR2 SVGAGI. The CDR3 is 15 residues long. In DNA form, the CDR3 reads TGTGCCAGCAGTTTATTTCGGCGGACCACAGATACGCAGTATTTT. This codes for CASSLFRRTTDTQYF.

This clone has a handful of counts. The chain links TRBV5-1 to TRBJ2-2, with TRBD2 matching 11 bases. Germline CDR1 and CDR2: SGHRS and YFSETQ. V dropped 4 bases and J dropped 5; count of bases not matched to a gene: 10. The CDR3 sequence is 17 residues long. As DNA, the CDR3 is TGCGCCAGCAGCCTAAGTAGCGGGAGGGGAGGAACCGGGGAGCTGTTTTTT. It specifies CASSLSSGRGGTGELFF. The whole variable domain, remainder taken from reference TRBV5-1 and TRBJ2-2, is KAGVTQTPRYLIKTRGQQVTLSCSPISGHRSVSWYQQTPGQGLQFLFEYFSETQRNKGNFPGRFSGRQFSNSRSEMNVSTLELGDSALYLCASSLSSGRGGTGELFFGEGSRLTVL.

The rearrangement links TRBV4-2 to TRBJ2-2; D ambiguous. V shed 1 base and J shed 1 base, with 7 bases lying between them. This CDR3 has 15 amino acids. Per the germline V gene, CDR1 is LGHNA and CDR2 is YNFKEQ. For the CDR3, the DNA is TGTGCCAGCAGCCAAGCCTGGGTGAACACCGGGGAGCTGTTTTTT. Its translation: CASSQAWVNTGELFF.

The rearrangement uses TRBV10-3 and TRBJ2-1; D unresolved. CDR1 ENHRY and CDR2 SYGVKD come from the germline V gene. Trimming pared 4 bases from V and 8 bases from J, leaving 21 bases between. CDR3 length: 16 residues. The chain's CDR3 is CAISVGTPRAMDEQFF. CDR3 bases: TGTGCCATCAGTGTGGGCACCCCAAGGGCGATGGATGAGCAGTTCTTC.

The sample holds one count of this clone. This chain uses TRBV2 with TRBJ2-7; tentatively, D is TRBD1 or TRBD2 (5 bases each). The CDR3 length is 15 residues. The V and J ends lost 9 bases and 3 bases respectively, with 21 bases between them. Germline CDR1 is SNHLY and CDR2 is FYNNEI. The DNA for the CDR3 is TGTGCCAGTTCGGCTTCCGGGACCATCCTCTACGAGCAGTACTTC. The encoded protein is CASSASGTILYEQYF.

The chain has TRBV28 and TRBJ2-5; D may match TRBD1 or TRBD2 (5 bases each). The DNA end lines up better with TRBJ2-7; the J call may be wrong. Germline values: CDR1 MDHEN, CDR2 SYDVKM. The CDR3 loop spans 14 amino acids. CDR3 nucleotides: TGTGCCAGCAGATCCGGGACCGGCGGCACCGAGCAGTACTTC. It encodes CASRSGTGGTEQYF.